Listed here are 30 T cell receptor beta chains from one sample, sequenced in a study of OX40 agonist ivuxolimab in advanced cancers. Assay used: immunoSEQ multiplex PCR; TCRdb lists only in-frame clones, some missing. The repertoire consists of roughly 74,000 clones, with about 90% occurring once and the leading ten covering less than 10%. Sequenced material: CD4+ or CD8+ T cells sorted from blood, taken in a trial of the OX40 agonist ivuxolimab. The receptors come from an adult with an advanced solid tumor such as melanoma, head and neck, liver or kidney cancer.

The rearrangement uses TRBV27 and TRBJ2-3, with D maybe TRBD1 (6 bases). V gave up 5 bases and J gave up 1 base, with 13 bases separating them. Germline loops: CDR1 MNHEY, CDR2 SMNVEV (reference sequence). This CDR3 is built from 15 residues. The CDR3 DNA follows: TGTGCCAGCAGTCCACAGGGAAGGGGCACAGATACGCAGTATTTT. It encodes CASSPQGRGTDTQYF.

The CDR3 sequence: CSVADQLSEQYF. CDR3 DNA: TGCAGCGTTGCGGACCAATTATCCGAGCAGTACTTC. This chain joins TRBV29-1 and TRBJ2-7; D gene uncertain. Trimming left V 4 bases short and J 6 bases short, with 13 bases between. Per the germline V gene, CDR1 is SQVTM and CDR2 is ANQGSEA. The CDR3 totals 12 residues.

The rearrangement links TRBV25-1 to TRBJ1-1; 8 bases map to TRBD1. From germline, CDR1 is MGHDK and CDR2 SYGVNS. The trim removed 3 bases at V and 11 bases at J, leaving 5 bases unmatched. The CDR3 length is 12 residues. The chain's CDR3 is CASSDVDRAAFF. CDR3 nucleotides: TGTGCCAGCAGTGATGTGGACAGGGCTGCTTTCTTT.

The CDR3 loop reads CASSPTGPLGTYEQYF. The CDR3 bases are TGTGCCAGCTCACCTACAGGGCCCCTCGGGACCTACGAGCAGTACTTC. The rearrangement uses TRBV18 and TRBJ2-7; tentative D call: TRBD1 (6 bases). The V gene lost 3 bases and the J gene lost 2 bases, with 17 bases spanning the gap. Germline loops: CDR1 KGHSH, CDR2 LQKENI. This CDR3 is built from 16 residues.

The chain uses TRBV30 and TRBJ2-4; no reliable D call. This CDR3 contains 12 residues. V lost 1 base, J lost 6 bases, and 7 bases lay in between. Germline CDR1 is GTSNPN and CDR2 is SVGIG (reference sequence). Here the CDR3 reads CAWSAAVNIQYF. CDR3 nucleotide sequence: TGTGCCTGGAGTGCAGCCGTAAACATTCAGTACTTC.

V usage is TRBV6-1 and J usage is TRBJ2-5; D ambiguous. The CDR3 sequence is 13 residues long. The V end was cut by 2 bases, the J end by 9 bases, with 13 bases between. Germline CDR1 reads MNHNS; CDR2 reads SASEGT. The CDR3 DNA reads as TGTGCCAGCAGTGAAATTGTCCACTTCCCCCAGTACTTC. Translation gives CASSEIVHFPQYF.

This clone was seen only once. V usage is TRBV5-4 and J usage is TRBJ1-3, with D possibly TRBD1 on 5 matching bases. The CDR3 totals 17 residues. Trimming pared 0 bases from V and 0 bases from J, leaving 13 bases between. The germline V gene encodes CDR1 SGHNT and CDR2 YYREEE (reference sequence). The CDR3 bases are TGTGCCAGCAGCTTGGAGGGGCAGGGCTTCTCTGGAAACACCATATATTTT. Amino acid sequence: CASSLEGQGFSGNTIYF.

Here the CDR3 DNA reads TGTGCCAGCAGTTTCACACCCACAGGGAACTATAATTCACCCCTCCACTTT. Encoded protein: CASSFTPTGNYNSPLHF. V gene TRBV27 combines with J gene TRBJ1-6; possible D gene TRBD1, 6 bases. This CDR3 spans 17 amino acids. CDR1 is MNHEY, CDR2 SMNVEV, per germline (reference sequence). The V end lost 3 bases, the J end lost 3 bases, and 15 bases lay between the germline ends.

The chain is built from TRBV4-3 and TRBJ2-5; 7 nucleotides agree with TRBD1. The J call may be incorrect, as the DNA end agrees better with TRBJ2-7. The V gene's germline CDR1 is LGHNA and CDR2 YSLEER. The CDR3 contains 16 residues. The chain's CDR3 is CASSHEVSGQPYEQYF. DNA of the CDR3: TGCGCCAGCAGCCATGAAGTTTCGGGACAGCCCTACGAGCAGTACTTC.

This clone has only one observation. This chain connects TRBV9 to TRBJ1-2; TRBD1 matches at 7 bases. V lost 0 bases and J lost 4; bases outside the gene matches: 3. From germline, CDR1 is SGDLS and CDR2 YYNGEE. The CDR3 runs to 14 residues. The CDR3: CASSVVTGAYGYTF. CDR3 DNA sequence: TGTGCCAGCAGCGTAGTCACAGGGGCCTATGGCTACACCTTC. Full variable domain (missing parts from reference TRBV9 and TRBJ1-2): DSGVTQTPKHLITATGQRVTLRCSPRSGDLSVYWYQQSLDQGLQFLIQYYNGEERAKGNILERFSAQQFPDLHSELNLSSLELGDSALYFCASSVVTGAYGYTFGSGTRLTVV.

The chain has TRBV4-1 and TRBJ1-4; D remains unclear. The CDR3 totals 18 residues. The V and J ends lost 0 bases and 0 bases respectively, with 14 bases between them. Germline V gives CDR1 MGHRA, CDR2 YSYEKL. CDR3 sequence reads: CASSQDSGPSATNEKLFF. CDR3 DNA: TGCGCCAGCAGCCAAGATTCAGGTCCATCTGCAACTAATGAAAAACTGTTTTTT.

The rearrangement links TRBV10-2 to TRBJ1-2; D remains unclear. Germline assignment: CDR1 WSHSY and CDR2 SAAADI. The CDR3 sequence is 14 residues long. The V end was cut by 2 bases, the J end by 1 base, with 8 bases between. The CDR3 DNA reads TGCGCCAGCAGTGAGGGGCGGTTTAACTATGGCTACACCTTC. This translates into CASSEGRFNYGYTF.

The V call is TRBV7-8, the J call TRBJ2-7; the D gene is possibly TRBD2 (5 bases). The germline V and J ends were trimmed by 1 base and 1 base, with 5 bases remaining between them. Germline CDR1 SGHVS, CDR2 FQNEAQ. CDR3 length: 13 amino acids. CDR3 loop: CASSLERSYEQYF. The CDR3 bases are TGTGCCAGCAGCTTAGAGCGGTCCTACGAGCAGTACTTC.

The chain combines TRBV9 with TRBJ2-7; D possibly corresponds to TRBD1 (6 bases). The CDR3 has 14 residues. V lost 1 base, J lost 3 bases, and 11 bases lay in between. Germline V lookup: CDR1 SGDLS, CDR2 YYNGEE. CDR3 nucleotides: TGTGCCAGCAGCGTATCAGGGGTCGGCTACGAGCAGTACTTC. It encodes CASSVSGVGYEQYF.

J is TRBJ1-6 and V is TRBV13; 7 nucleotides agree with TRBD1. CDR1 PRHDT and CDR2 FYEKMQ come from the germline V gene (reference sequence). The length of the CDR3 is 17 residues. Trimming took 5 bases from V and 3 from J; bases not matched to a gene: 10. The CDR3 DNA is TGTGCCAGCAGCCACTATCGACAGGGCAACTATAATTCACCCCTCCACTTT. It specifies CASSHYRQGNYNSPLHF.

The chain couples TRBV6-1 to TRBJ1-4; TRBD1 is a possible D gene (5 bases). From germline, CDR1 is MNHNS and CDR2 SASEGT. V was shortened by 0 bases and J by 4 bases, with 18 bases between the two germline ends. The CDR3 contains 18 residues. The CDR3 bases are TGTGCCAGCAGTGAAGCGCTAGGGGTTTTAGGGTTTAATGAAAAACTGTTTTTT. Its protein is CASSEALGVLGFNEKLFF.

Turning to this clone: A junction boundary mismatches the germline segment, possibly from a read error. The CDR3 DNA reads as TGTGCTAGCAGCTTAGTGCTCGAAGGAGAGACCCAGTACTTC. It specifies CASSLVLEGETQYF. The rearrangement joins TRBV7-7 to TRBJ2-5; D gene unclear. The CDR3 spans 14 residues. In germline, CDR1 is SSHAT, CDR2 FNYEAQ (reference sequence).

The genes are TRBV28 and TRBJ2-7; no definite D call. Germline assignment: CDR1 MDHEN and CDR2 SYDVKM. This CDR3 has 15 amino acids. Between the trimmed V and J ends, which lost 6 bases and 2 bases, there was a span of 17 bases. The CDR3 loop reads CASSSIRQWPYEQYF. The CDR3 DNA sequence: TGTGCCAGCAGCTCTATCAGGCAGTGGCCCTACGAGCAGTACTTC.

This clone has just one count. This CDR3 is CASSQVREGTNYGYTF. CDR3 nucleotides: TGCGCCAGCAGCCAAGTCCGGGAGGGGACTAACTATGGCTACACCTTC. The rearrangement links TRBV4-1 to TRBJ1-2; possibly TRBD1 for D (5 bases). CDR3 length: 16 amino acids. V lost 1 base, J lost 0 bases, and 12 bases lay in between. Germline loops: CDR1 MGHRA, CDR2 YSYEKL.

The chain carries TRBV6-5 and TRBJ1-3; no clear D gene. The CDR3 runs to 15 residues. V was trimmed by 2 bases and J by 0 bases, leaving 8 bases between them. Germline assignment: CDR1 MNHEY and CDR2 SVGAGI. The CDR3 is CASSYEGPSGNTIYF. The CDR3, as DNA: TGTGCCAGCAGTTACGAGGGCCCCTCTGGAAACACCATATATTTT.

The V gene is TRBV7-2, the J gene TRBJ1-1; D is unresolved. Trimming shortened V by 4 bases and J by 3 bases, and 15 bases separated the two germline ends. The germline V gene encodes CDR1 SGHTA and CDR2 FQGNSA. The CDR3 is made up of 15 amino acids. CDR3 in DNA: TGTGCCAGCAGCTCTTTCGCGGGAATGGACACTGAAGCTTTCTTT. Translated: CASSSFAGMDTEAFF. Filled out from reference TRBV7-2 and TRBJ1-1, the complete variable domain reads GAGVSQSPSNKVTEKGKDVELRCDPISGHTALYWYRQSLGQGLEFLIYFQGNSAPDKSGLPSDRFSAERTGGSVSTLTIQRTQQEDSAVYLCASSSFAGMDTEAFFGQGTRLTVV.

The CDR3 protein is CASSSEGGREQYF. For the CDR3, the DNA is TGTGCCAGCAGCTCGGAAGGGGGCCGGGAGCAGTACTTC. V usage is TRBV5-5 and J usage is TRBJ2-7, with 7 bases that match TRBD1. V gave up 3 bases and J gave up 7 bases; unmatched junction bases: 7. The CDR3 is 13 amino acids. CDR1 SGHKS and CDR2 YYEKEE come from the germline V gene (reference sequence).

V and J are TRBV18 and TRBJ2-1, with TRBD2 matching 12 bases. Germline CDR1 reads KGHSH; CDR2 reads LQKENI. CDR3 length equals 15 residues. The V and J ends lost 4 bases and 7 bases, in that order; junction bases with no gene match: 5. The CDR3 nucleotides are TGTGCCAGCTCACTCGGACTAGCGGGGAGTAATGAGCAGTTCTTC. This encodes CASSLGLAGSNEQFF.

This rearrangement joins TRBV5-1 to TRBJ2-1, with unresolved D. This CDR3 has 13 amino acids. The germline CDR1 and CDR2 sequences are SGHRS and YFSETQ. V lost 0 bases, J lost 10 bases, and 11 bases lay in between. CDR3 nucleotides: TGCGCCAGCAGCTTGGTAGGTAAGGAAGAGCAGTTCTTC. This translates into CASSLVGKEEQFF.

This clone was seen a single time. The rearrangement links TRBV7-6 to TRBJ2-6; 8 bases match TRBD1. The germline V gene encodes CDR1 SGHVS and CDR2 FNYEAQ. With 5 bases clipped from V and 0 bases from J, the junction kept 6 bases outside the gene matches. The CDR3 is made up of 17 amino acids. CDR3 nucleotide sequence: TGTGCCAGCAGCCCCTTGACAGGGGACTCTGGGGCCAACGTCCTGACTTTC. It translates to CASSPLTGDSGANVLTF.

The chain has TRBV9 and TRBJ1-2, with 7 bases identical to TRBD1. From germline, CDR1 is SGDLS and CDR2 YYNGEE. The V segment lost 0 bases and the J segment 6 bases; nucleotides outside the gene matches: 5. The CDR3 contains 14 residues. The CDR3 loop reads CASSVVSGGNGYTF. CDR3 DNA: TGTGCCAGCAGCGTAGTTTCAGGGGGTAATGGCTACACCTTC.

The CDR3 reads CASALVGRGSEAFF. The CDR3 DNA sequence: TGCGCCAGCGCTCTCGTGGGCAGGGGGTCTGAAGCTTTCTTT. This sequence joins TRBV4-1 and TRBJ1-1; TRBD1 agrees at 7 bases. The ends lost 8 bases at V and 6 bases at J; junction bases unmatched: 12. Germline lookup yields CDR1 MGHRA and CDR2 YSYEKL. The CDR3 is 14 amino acids.

This sequence joins TRBV5-8 and TRBJ2-4; tentatively, D is TRBD2 (5 bases). The CDR3 has 16 residues. Germline-derived CDR1 and CDR2 are SGHTS and YDEGEE. V was clipped by 0 bases and J by 0 bases, with 10 bases between them. This CDR3 reads CASSLEGGLAKNIQYF. DNA for the CDR3: TGTGCCAGCAGCTTGGAGGGTGGACTAGCCAAAAACATTCAGTACTTC.

V gene TRBV10-2 combines with J gene TRBJ1-5; D gene unclear. The ends were cut back, 4 bases at V and 7 bases at J, with 11 bases in the middle. The CDR3 sequence is 13 residues long. Per germline, CDR1 WSHSY and CDR2 SAAADI. CDR3 protein: CASSAGFEQPQHF. The CDR3 DNA sequence: TGCGCCAGCAGTGCGGGTTTCGAGCAGCCCCAGCATTTT.

The chain is built from TRBV6-5 and TRBJ1-5, with D perhaps matching TRBD1 (6 bases). V was shortened by 2 bases and J by 6 bases, with 14 bases between the two germline ends. The CDR3 has 15 residues. Germline V gene lookup returns CDR1 MNHEY and CDR2 SVGAGI. CDR3 nucleotide sequence: TGTGCCAGCAGTTACGGAGTGGGGGCTGGTCAGCCCCAGCATTTT. It translates to CASSYGVGAGQPQHF.